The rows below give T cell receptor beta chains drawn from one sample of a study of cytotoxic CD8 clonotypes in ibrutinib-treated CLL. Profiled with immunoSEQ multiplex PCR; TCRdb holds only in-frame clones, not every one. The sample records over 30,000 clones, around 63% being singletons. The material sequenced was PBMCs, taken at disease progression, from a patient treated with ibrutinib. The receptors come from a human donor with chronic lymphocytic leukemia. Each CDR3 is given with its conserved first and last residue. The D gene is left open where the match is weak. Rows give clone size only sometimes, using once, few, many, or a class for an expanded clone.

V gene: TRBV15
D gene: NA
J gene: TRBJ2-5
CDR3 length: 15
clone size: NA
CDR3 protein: CATSRDAGHQETQYF
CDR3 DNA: TGTGCCACCAGCAGAGATGCGGGACACCAAGAGACCCAGTACTTC

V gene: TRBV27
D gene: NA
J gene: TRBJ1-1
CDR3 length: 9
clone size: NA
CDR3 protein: CAALTEAFF
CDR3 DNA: TGTGCCGCCCTCACTGAAGCTTTCTTT

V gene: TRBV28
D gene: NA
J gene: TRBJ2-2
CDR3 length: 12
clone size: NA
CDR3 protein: CASSFRTGELFF
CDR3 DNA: TGTGCCAGCAGTTTTCGCACCGGGGAGCTGTTTTTT

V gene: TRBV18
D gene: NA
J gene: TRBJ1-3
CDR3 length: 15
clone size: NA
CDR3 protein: CASSPGASSGNTIYF
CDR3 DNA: TGTGCCAGCTCACCGGGGGCCAGCTCTGGAAACACCATATATTTT

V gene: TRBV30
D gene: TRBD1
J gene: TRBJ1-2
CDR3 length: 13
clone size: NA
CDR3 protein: CACGTAFAYGYTF
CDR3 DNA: TGTGCCTGTGGGACAGCTTTTGCCTATGGCTACACCTTC

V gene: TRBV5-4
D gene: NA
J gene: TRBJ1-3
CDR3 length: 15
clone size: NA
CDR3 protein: CASSMDLSSGNTIYF
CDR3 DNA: TGTGCCAGCAGCATGGACTTAAGCTCTGGAAACACCATATATTTT

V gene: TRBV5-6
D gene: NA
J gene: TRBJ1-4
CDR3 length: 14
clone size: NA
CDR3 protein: CASSLTDLNEKLFF
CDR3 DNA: TGTGCCAGCAGCTTAACGGATTTAAATGAAAAACTGTTTTTT

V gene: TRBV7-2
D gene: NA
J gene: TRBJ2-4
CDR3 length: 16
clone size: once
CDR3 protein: CASSLVPPGQAGIQYF
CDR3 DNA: TGTGCCAGCAGCTTAGTGCCGCCGGGCCAAGCGGGTATTCAGTACTTC

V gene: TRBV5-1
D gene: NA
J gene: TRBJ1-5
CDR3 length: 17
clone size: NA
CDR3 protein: CASSPTGIRGRNQPQHF
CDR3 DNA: TGCGCCAGCAGCCCAACAGGGATCCGGGGGCGCAATCAGCCCCAGCATTTT

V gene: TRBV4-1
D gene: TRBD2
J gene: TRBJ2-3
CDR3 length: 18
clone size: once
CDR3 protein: CASSLRGGSGTITDTQYF
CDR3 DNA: TGCGCCAGCAGCCTTCGAGGCGGGTCCGGGACTATCACAGATACGCAGTATTTT

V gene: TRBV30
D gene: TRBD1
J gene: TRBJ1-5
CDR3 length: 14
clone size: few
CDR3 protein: CAWSDRGPGQPQHF
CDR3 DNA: TGTGCCTGGAGTGACAGGGGCCCCGGGCAGCCCCAGCATTTT

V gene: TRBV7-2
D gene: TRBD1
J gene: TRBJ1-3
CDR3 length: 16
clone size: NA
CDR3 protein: CASSLAGTGVGNTIYF
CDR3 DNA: TGTGCCAGCAGCTTAGCGGGGACAGGGGTGGGAAACACCATATATTTT

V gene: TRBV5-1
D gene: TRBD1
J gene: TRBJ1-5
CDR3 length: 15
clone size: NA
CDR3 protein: CASSLDRGLGQPQHF
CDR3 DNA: TGCGCCAGCAGCCTGGACAGGGGGCTAGGTCAGCCCCAGCATTTT

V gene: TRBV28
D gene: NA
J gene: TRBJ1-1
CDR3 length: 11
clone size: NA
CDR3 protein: CASSSHGRAFF
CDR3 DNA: TGTGCCAGCAGTTCCCACGGGAGGGCTTTCTTT

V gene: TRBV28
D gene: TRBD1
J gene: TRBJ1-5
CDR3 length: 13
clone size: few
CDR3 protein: CASSSTGVQPQHF
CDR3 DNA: TGTGCCAGCAGTTCTACAGGGGTTCAGCCCCAGCATTTT

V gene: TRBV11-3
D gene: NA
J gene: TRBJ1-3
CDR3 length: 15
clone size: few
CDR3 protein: CASSSRSISGNTIYF
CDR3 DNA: TGTGCCAGCAGCTCCAGATCTATCTCTGGAAACACCATATATTTT

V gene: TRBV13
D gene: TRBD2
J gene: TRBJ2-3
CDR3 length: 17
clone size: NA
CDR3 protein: CASSRIPLAGAGDTQYF
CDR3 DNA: TGTGCCAGCAGCCGCATTCCCCTAGCGGGAGCAGGTGATACGCAGTATTTT

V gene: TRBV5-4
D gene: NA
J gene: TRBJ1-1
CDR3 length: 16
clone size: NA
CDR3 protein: CASSPADRALNTEAFF
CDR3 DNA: TGTGCCAGCAGCCCAGCCGACAGAGCTCTGAACACTGAAGCTTTCTTT